This T cell receptor beta chain emerged from a study of blood T cell repertoires in COVID-19. At the level of the study: Donors in the United States, Italy and Spain gave samples during acute or convalescent COVID-19. T cells, B-cell-depleted T cells, or PBMCs supplied cDNA or gDNA.

This clone is deemed medium-sized. The CDR3 extends over 15 amino acids. Trimming pared 3 bases from V and 3 bases from J, leaving 12 bases between. Germline V gene data show CDR1 as KGHDR and CDR2 as SFDVKD. Authors' methods: Estimated nucleated cell counts came from reference gene primer amplification. Clones were sequenced by immunoSEQ multiplex PCR, and TCRdb holds only the in-frame ones, with some missing. The V and J calls and clone size come from that table; D and trimming were worked out from the DNA. This table holds approximately 110,000 clones, about three quarters found once. This receptor was identified in a man older than 75 with acute or convalescent COVID-19. Material: peripheral blood. The chain is built from TRBV24-1 and TRBJ2-3; weak D call: TRBD1 (5 bases). CDR3 nucleotide sequence: TGTGCCACCAGTGATAAGGGGCGCTCGACAGATACGCAGTATTTT. It translates to CATSDKGRSTDTQYF.